The next 4 T cell receptor beta chains were all read from a single sample in a study of cytomegalovirus exposure and HLA in healthy donors. With 60 Vbeta and 13 Jbeta primers, the PCR was carried out. Profiling relied on immunoSEQ multiplex PCR, and the TCRdb table lists in-frame clones only, not all of them. This sample has 95,000 to 150,000 clones, with less than 20% found just once. The sample was PBMCs. These receptors all come from a woman under 30 in good health and CMV-seronegative.

The J gene is TRBJ2-1, the V gene TRBV5-1, with TRBD1 matching 9 bases. CDR3 length: 14 amino acids. The J segment lost 2 bases and the V segment lost 6 bases, leaving 3 bases of the junction unmatched. Per germline, CDR1 SGHRS and CDR2 YFSETQ. CDR3 coding DNA: TGCGCCAGCACTACAGGGGGCCCCTACAATGAGCAGTTCTTC. It yields the protein CASTTGGPYNEQFF.

The chain joins TRBV5-1 to TRBJ1-1; TRBD1 matches at 8 bases. Germline V lookup: CDR1 SGHRS, CDR2 YFSETQ. CDR3 size: 16 residues. The J segment lost 0 bases and the V segment lost 0 bases, leaving 4 bases of the junction unmatched. The CDR3 here is CASSLAGGGVNTEAFF. The CDR3 DNA reads as TGCGCCAGCAGCTTGGCAGGGGGCGGGGTGAACACTGAAGCTTTCTTT.

V usage is TRBV18 and J usage is TRBJ1-2; 7 nucleotides line up with TRBD1. This CDR3 spans 15 amino acids. The V and J ends lost 4 bases and 0 bases, in that order; junction bases with no gene match: 5. Germline V gene data show CDR1 as KGHSH and CDR2 as LQKENI. The CDR3 sequence: CASSLRTGANYGYTF. The CDR3 DNA follows: TGTGCCAGCTCACTAAGGACAGGAGCTAACTATGGCTACACCTTC.

The gene calls are TRBV7-9 and TRBJ1-5, with D possibly being TRBD1 (5 bases). CDR1 is SEHNR, CDR2 FQNEAQ, per germline (reference sequence). V lost 1 base, J lost 6 bases, and 10 bases lay in between. The CDR3 runs 14 residues. CDR3 region: CASSLVGEGQPQHF. DNA of the CDR3: TGTGCCAGCAGCTTAGTGGGGGAGGGTCAGCCCCAGCATTTT.